These 5 T cell receptor beta chains share one sample of origin, sequenced in a study of T-cell memory formation after mild COVID-19. Using its own MiXCR run on the 5' RACE reads, TCRdb lists one record per CDR3 protein. The sample has fewer than 250,000 distinct CDR3 sequences; about 11% are singletons. Sequencing was performed on PBMCs or a T cell subset sorted from them (not recorded which). These receptors were taken from a man younger than 30 who had mild COVID-19 (a few samples of this study predate the infection). Cell type and time point are not known.

This clonotype was detected many times. The chain employs TRBV7-9 and TRBJ2-5; 7 nucleotides align to TRBD2. Germline-derived CDR1 and CDR2 are SEHNR and FQNEAQ (reference sequence). V gave up 5 bases and J gave up 2 bases; unmatched junction bases: 8. This CDR3 spans 15 amino acids. CDR3 sequence: CASSPNAGVQETQYF. For the CDR3, the DNA is TGTGCCAGCAGCCCCAATGCGGGGGTTCAAGAGACCCAGTACTTC.

A few counts support this clonotype. V and J are TRBV5-1 and TRBJ2-5, with D possibly TRBD1 on 6 matching bases. The CDR3 totals 15 residues. The V gene lost 1 base and the J gene lost 4 bases, with 14 bases spanning the gap. Looked up from germline, CDR1 is SGHRS and CDR2 is YFSETQ. The CDR3 DNA follows: TGCGCCAGCAGCTTGACGGCCCCCAGGGGAGAGACCCAGTACTTC. This sequence encodes CASSLTAPRGETQYF.

This CDR3 is CASSQDSSGGETQYF. The CDR3 nucleotides are TGTGCCAGCAGCCAAGATAGTTCGGGTGGAGAGACCCAGTACTTC. The chain is built from TRBV3-1 and TRBJ2-5; D is uncertain. CDR1 and CDR2 (germline): LGHDT, YNNKEL (reference sequence). The CDR3 is 15 residues long. The germline V and J ends were trimmed by 0 bases and 4 bases, with 12 bases remaining between them.

This chain connects TRBV3-1 to TRBJ2-7, with D tentatively TRBD1 or TRBD2 (6 bases each). The CDR3 extends over 13 amino acids. Germline CDR1 LGHDT, CDR2 YNNKEL (reference sequence). The V end lost 3 bases, the J end lost 2 bases, and 8 bases lay between the germline ends. The CDR3 DNA sequence: TGTGCCAGCAGCCAGGGGGGCCCCTACGAGCAGTACTTC. This gives the protein CASSQGGPYEQYF.

The chain links TRBV7-6 to TRBJ2-1, with D tentatively TRBD2 (5 bases). The CDR3 contains 15 residues. V lost 4 bases to trimming and J lost 7 bases, with 17 bases between them. Per germline, CDR1 SGHVS and CDR2 FNYEAQ. CDR3 sequence reads: CASSSRATPGNEQFF. The DNA for the CDR3 is TGTGCCAGCAGCTCCCGGGCCACGCCGGGGAATGAGCAGTTCTTC. The variable domain in full, with the rest retrieved from reference TRBV7-6 and TRBJ2-1, is GAGVSQSPRYKVTKRGQDVALRCDPISGHVSLYWYRQALGQGPEFLTYFNYEAQQDKSGLPNDRFSAERPEGSISTLTIQRTEQRDSAMYRCASSSRATPGNEQFFGPGTRLTVL.